This TCR beta chain was identified during a study of graft-versus-host responses after intestinal transplantation. Across the whole study: Tacrolimus and steroids were given for around 3 years to all recipients after anti-thymocyte globulin induction.

Only in-frame clones appear in the TCRdb table, and some are missing; sequencing was by immunoSEQ multiplex PCR. The data hold approximately 110,000 clones, with roughly 92% observed a single time. Study conclusions and caveats: GvH clones detected in recipient marrow included some appearing first in ileum or blood.

The germline V gene has CDR1 SGHTA and CDR2 FQGNSA. Trimming pared 1 base from V and 7 bases from J, leaving 2 bases between. This CDR3 region has 11 residues. Turning to this clone: Its antigen remains unidentified. Other DNA sequences in this specimen translate into the identical CDR3.

This TCR derives from a human donor who was the organ donor for an intestinal transplant. The material sequenced was unstimulated CD4+ T cells sorted from spleen or lymph node cells, taken before transplant. The chain links TRBV7-2 to TRBJ2-1; D is undetermined. CDR3 region: CASSLGNEQFF. As DNA, the CDR3 is TGTGCCAGCAGCTTAGGTAATGAGCAGTTCTTC.